The 4 T cell receptor beta chains given below trace back to one sample, sequenced in a study of lymphopenia after photon versus proton radiotherapy. The assay was immunoSEQ multiplex PCR, and TCRdb's table has in-frame clones only and misses some. The sample holds roughly 45,000 clones, 65% to 90% seen once. Here the sequenced sample was peripheral blood, taken from a patient treated with photon-based radiotherapy. The receptors here all came from a man between 40 and 49 years old with gastric cancer.

The rearrangement links TRBV6-5 to TRBJ1-2; tentatively, D is TRBD1 (6 bases). The CDR3 totals 15 residues. Germline lookup yields CDR1 MNHEY and CDR2 SVGAGI. Trimming shortened V by 2 bases and J by 8 bases, and 18 bases separated the two germline ends. The CDR3, as DNA: TGTGCCAGCAGTTACGGGAAGGGGGTCGGAGCCGGCTACACCTTC. This encodes CASSYGKGVGAGYTF.

The genes are TRBV4-1 and TRBJ2-2; a possible D gene is TRBD1 (6 bases). V shed 1 base and J shed 7 bases, with 10 bases lying between them. This CDR3 is 14 amino acids long. Germline values: CDR1 MGHRA, CDR2 YSYEKL. The CDR3 reads CASSQVSGVGELFF. CDR3 sequence (DNA): TGCGCCAGCAGCCAAGTTTCAGGGGTCGGGGAGCTGTTTTTT.

V is TRBV11-2 and J is TRBJ2-7; 7 bases map to TRBD1. The CDR3 is 14 residues long. Unmatched junction bases numbered 5, after V lost 5 bases and J lost 1 base. CDR1 is SGHAT, CDR2 FQNNGV, per germline. DNA for the CDR3: TGTGCCAGCAGCAATAACAGGGGTTCCTACGAGCAGTACTTC. Its protein product is CASSNNRGSYEQYF.

The chain is built from TRBV27 and TRBJ1-1; D is undetermined. This CDR3 contains 13 residues. Trimming cost V 2 bases and J 5 bases, with 9 bases left between them. Germline V CDR1 and CDR2: MNHEY, SMNVEV (reference sequence). The CDR3 DNA is TGTGCCAGCAGTTTAGGCCGAATGACTGAAGCTTTCTTT. Encoded protein: CASSLGRMTEAFF.